The rows below give T cell receptor beta chains drawn from one sample of a study of human thymus T cells. Measured with immunoSEQ multiplex PCR; TCRdb has only the in-frame clones, and not every one. The sample shows roughly 120,000 clones, around 94% of them seen only once. Material for sequencing was thymus tissue. The receptor source for this set is a boy younger than two with a congenital heart defect but otherwise immunologically healthy. CDR3s include the opening cysteine and the closing phenylalanine or tryptophan. A D gene is named only where the DNA matches it firmly. Rows may omit the clone size; those that give it use once, few, many or a size class.

d_gene: TRBD1
v_gene: TRBV5-6
abundance: once
j_gene: TRBJ2-3
CDR3aa: CASGTEPGQGTDTQYF
CDR3nt: TGTGCCAGCGGGACAGAACCGGGACAGGGCACAGATACGCAGTATTTT

d_gene: NA
v_gene: TRBV6-1
abundance: once
j_gene: TRBJ1-6
CDR3aa: CASSPPLHF
CDR3nt: TGTGCCAGCAGCCCACCCCTCCACTTT

d_gene: TRBD2
v_gene: TRBV2
abundance: NA
j_gene: TRBJ2-5
CDR3aa: CASSERLAGVVETQYF
CDR3nt: TGTGCCAGCAGTGAGAGGCTAGCGGGGGTTGTTGAGACCCAGTACTTC

d_gene: TRBD1
v_gene: TRBV5-1
abundance: NA
j_gene: TRBJ2-2
CDR3aa: CASSLPRDRGLSIPHTGELFF
CDR3nt: TGCGCCAGCAGCCTCCCCCGGGACAGGGGGCTGAGTATTCCCCACACCGGGGAGCTGTTTTTT

d_gene: NA
v_gene: TRBV5-1
abundance: NA
j_gene: TRBJ1-2
CDR3aa: CASSLEERGRARNYTF
CDR3nt: TGCGCCAGCAGCTTGGAAGAAAGGGGACGAGCTAGGAACTACACCTTC

d_gene: TRBD1
v_gene: TRBV5-1
abundance: NA
j_gene: TRBJ2-3
CDR3aa: CASSPGTGVTDTQYF
CDR3nt: TGCGCCAGCAGCCCCGGGACAGGGGTCACAGATACGCAGTATTTT

d_gene: NA
v_gene: TRBV5-6
abundance: NA
j_gene: TRBJ1-1
CDR3aa: CASSPGRGREATEAFF
CDR3nt: TGTGCCAGCAGCCCTGGTCGTGGCAGGGAGGCGACTGAAGCTTTCTTT

d_gene: NA
v_gene: TRBV5-6
abundance: NA
j_gene: TRBJ1-2
CDR3aa: CASSVGLYGYTF
CDR3nt: TGTGCCAGCAGCGTGGGACTCTATGGCTACACCTTC

d_gene: NA
v_gene: TRBV7-2
abundance: NA
j_gene: TRBJ2-1
CDR3aa: CASSLGGIEQFF
CDR3nt: TGTGCCAGCAGCTTAGGGGGGATTGAGCAGTTCTTC

d_gene: TRBD2
v_gene: TRBV4-2
abundance: NA
j_gene: TRBJ2-3
CDR3aa: CASSQVRRGGTTDTQYF
CDR3nt: TGTGCCAGCAGCCAAGTTCGGCGGGGGGGTACCACAGATACGCAGTATTTT

d_gene: TRBD2
v_gene: TRBV7-9
abundance: NA
j_gene: TRBJ2-1
CDR3aa: CASSLERGSYNEQFF
CDR3nt: TGTGCCAGCAGCTTAGAGCGGGGGTCCTACAATGAGCAGTTCTTC